This T cell receptor (beta chain) was profiled in a study of blood T cell repertoires in COVID-19 (dated by TCRdb to 2020 to 2021). Background on the whole study: The collaborator samples originated in the United States, Italy and Spain and spanned the acute and convalescent phases of COVID-19. The material from the prospective study consisted of cDNA or gDNA derived from T cells, B-cell-depleted T cells, or PBMCs. Subjects who had been exposed to COVID-19, were actively infected with it, or had recovered from it provided the deeply sampled blood TCRbeta repertoires that made up the dataset. The repertoires were released in a freely available public database intended as a resource for research on the immune response to SARS-CoV-2. The samples were drawn from the first 160 participants of the ongoing ImmuneRACE study and from 950 to 1,500 subjects provided by 6 global collaborators. The sample metadata nearly always contained a de-identified subject ID, COVID-19 status, age in years and sex. Where HLA class I and class II types were available, the types were taken from metadata supplied by the sample provider, not from assay-based typing. The research as a whole found: Clinical and demographic metadata were provided uncurated, with the amount varying by source and participant.

For this clone: Its antigen remains unidentified. The input lacks base qualities; no much larger clone sits a single base away.

Participants in the prospective study were enrolled through a virtual design, were aged roughly 18 to 100 years, and lived in 24 United States geographic areas. To assign participants to cohorts, the prospective study relied on clinical history that participants themselves reported in a screening survey and a study questionnaire. In the prospective study, mobile phlebotomists collected whole blood, serum and a nasopharyngeal or oropharyngeal swab from each participant. Participants in the prospective study had the option to provide additional blood draws and questionnaires over a roughly two-month period. Before DNA extraction, blood samples from the prospective study were shipped at room temperature or frozen. TCRbeta CDR3 regions were amplified from genomic DNA using the immunoSEQ Assay, a bias-controlled multiplex PCR. The paper's processing steps were these. Within the assay, amplification of reference gene primers was used to estimate how many nucleated cells each sample contained. Sequence reads were collapsed and filtered to measure the absolute abundance of every unique TCRbeta CDR3 rearrangement. For each sample, productive Simpson clonality was calculated by taking the square root of Simpson's diversity index across productive rearrangements. Held by TCRdb, this immuneACCESS table contains in-frame sequences only and omits some clones. Under half of the omission traces to an unresolved V gene where checked; the cause of the rest is unknown. Clone size and V and J calls were adopted from that table, with D and trimming inferred from the DNA. This sample gives over 350,000 clones in total; around 87% of them show up just once. The ten largest account for 0.95% to 1% of the sample.

The junction shows trimming of 5 bases on V and 1 base on J, plus 18 bases between the germline ends. The CDR3 covers 17 residues, taking in both the cysteine and the phenylalanine. The only DNA kept is the CDR3, 51 bases in frame from the first base. CDR1 SGHVS and CDR2 FQNEAQ are derived from the germline V gene. This TCR was recovered from a woman in her thirties with acute COVID-19. The sample taken for sequencing was PBMCs or T cells enriched from blood (not recorded which). This chain joins TRBV7-8 to TRBJ1-5, with the D segment identity uncertain. The CDR3 region reads CASSPGEGIESNQPQHF. The sequence in DNA is TGTGCCAGCAGCCCCGGAGAGGGAATAGAAAGCAATCAGCCCCAGCATTTT. With the portions outside the CDR3 filled from the reference TRBV7-8 and TRBJ1-5 genes, the complete variable region becomes GAGVSQSPRYKVAKRGQDVALRCDPISGHVSLFWYQQALGQGPEFLTYFQNEAQLDKSGLPSDRFFAERPEGSVSTLKIQRTQQEDSAVYLCASSPGEGIESNQPQHFGDGTRLSIL.